The clone carrying this T cell receptor (beta chain) was found once. Its target is unknown. The data are from a study of PD-1 blockade in classical Hodgkin lymphoma. Study outcomes and limitations: Why repertoires differed is undefined; disease activity or prior therapy possibly contributed. Newly diagnosed patients reportedly had lower baseline TCR diversity than healthy donors.

The CDR3 spans 17 residues. Germline CDR1 is SGHVS and CDR2 is FQNEAQ. J lost 1 base, V lost 4 bases, and 10 bases had no gene match. Time point reported: newly diagnosed, previously untreated cHL patient sample. Isolated CD8+ T cells were derived from thawed PBMCs through magnetic negative selection. Serving as comparison were PBMCs from newly diagnosed, untreated classical Hodgkin lymphoma, which were sequenced alongside the relapsed/refractory trial patients. Assay: immunoSEQ multiplex PCR; the TCRdb copy retains only in-frame clones and omits some. The sample has 10,000 or so clones, under 90% seen once; the top ten hold around 14%.

Sample: CD8+ T cells from blood. This clonotype was obtained from a human donor with classical Hodgkin lymphoma. This rearrangement joins TRBV7-8 to TRBJ2-5, with 9 bases fitting TRBD2. The CDR3 spells CASSSPPSGGTQETQYF. CDR3 sequence (DNA): TGTGCCAGCAGCTCCCCCCCCAGCGGGGGGACCCAAGAGACCCAGTACTTC. Together with reference TRBV7-8 and TRBJ2-5, the CDR3 gives the full variable domain: GAGVSQSPRYKVAKRGQDVALRCDPISGHVSLFWYQQALGQGPEFLTYFQNEAQLDKSGLPSDRFFAERPEGSVSTLKIQRTQQEDSAVYLCASSSPPSGGTQETQYFGPGTRLLVL.